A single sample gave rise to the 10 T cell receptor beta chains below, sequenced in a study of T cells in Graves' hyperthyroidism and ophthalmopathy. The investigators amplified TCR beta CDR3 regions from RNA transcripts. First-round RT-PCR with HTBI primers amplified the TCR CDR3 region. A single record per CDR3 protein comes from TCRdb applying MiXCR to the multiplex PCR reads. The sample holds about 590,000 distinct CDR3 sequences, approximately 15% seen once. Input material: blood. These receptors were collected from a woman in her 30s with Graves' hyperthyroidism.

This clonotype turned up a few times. The CDR3 sequence: CASRTGQGEYGYTF. The CDR3 nucleotides are TGTGCCAGCAGAACAGGACAGGGGGAGTATGGCTACACCTTC. The rearrangement uses TRBV6-2 or TRBV6-3 and TRBJ1-2, with 10 bases aligning to TRBD1. Germline V gene data show CDR1 as MNHEY and CDR2 as SVGEGT. The CDR3 covers 14 residues. Losses at the gene ends were 6 bases for V and 5 bases for J; bases not matched to a gene: 6.

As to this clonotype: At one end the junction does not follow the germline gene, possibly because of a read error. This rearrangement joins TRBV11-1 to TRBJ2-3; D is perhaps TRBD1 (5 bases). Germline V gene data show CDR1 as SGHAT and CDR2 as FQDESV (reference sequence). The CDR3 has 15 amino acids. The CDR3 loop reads CTSSFRQPRTDTQYF. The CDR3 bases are TGTACCAGCAGCTTTAGACAGCCCCGCACAGATACGCAGTATTTT.

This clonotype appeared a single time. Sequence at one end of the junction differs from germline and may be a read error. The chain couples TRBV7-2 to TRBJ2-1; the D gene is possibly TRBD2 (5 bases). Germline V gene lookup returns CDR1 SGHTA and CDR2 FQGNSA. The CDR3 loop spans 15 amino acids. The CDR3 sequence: CASSLSGGSYNEQLF. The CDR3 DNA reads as TGTGCCAGCAGCTTAAGCGGTGGCTCCTACAATGAGCAGCTCTTC.

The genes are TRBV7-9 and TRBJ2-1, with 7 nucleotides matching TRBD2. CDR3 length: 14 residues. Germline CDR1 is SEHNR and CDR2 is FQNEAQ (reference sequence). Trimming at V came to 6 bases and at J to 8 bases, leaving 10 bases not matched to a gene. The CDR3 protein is CASRGGSPGDEQFF. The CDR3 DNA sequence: TGTGCCAGCAGGGGCGGGAGCCCTGGGGATGAGCAGTTCTTC.

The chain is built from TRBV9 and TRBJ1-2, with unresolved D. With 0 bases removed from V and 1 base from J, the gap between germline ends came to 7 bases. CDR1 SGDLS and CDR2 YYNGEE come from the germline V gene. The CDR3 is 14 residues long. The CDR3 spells CASSVGNLNYGYTF. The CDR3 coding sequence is TGTGCCAGCAGCGTAGGTAACCTTAACTATGGCTACACCTTC.

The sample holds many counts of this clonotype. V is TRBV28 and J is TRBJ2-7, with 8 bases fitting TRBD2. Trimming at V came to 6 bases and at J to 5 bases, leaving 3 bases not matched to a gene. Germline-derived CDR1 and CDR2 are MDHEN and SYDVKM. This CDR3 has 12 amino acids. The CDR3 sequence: CASRRGDDEQYF. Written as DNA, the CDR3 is TGTGCCAGCAGGCGGGGGGACGACGAGCAGTACTTC.

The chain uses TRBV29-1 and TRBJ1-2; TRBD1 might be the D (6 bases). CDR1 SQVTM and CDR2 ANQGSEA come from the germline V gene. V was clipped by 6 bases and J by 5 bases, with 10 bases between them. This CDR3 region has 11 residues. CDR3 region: CSVRGGYGYTF. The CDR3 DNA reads TGCAGCGTCAGGGGAGGTTATGGCTACACCTTC. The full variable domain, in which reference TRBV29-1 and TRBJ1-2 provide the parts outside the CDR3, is SAVISQKPSRDICQRGTSLTIQCQVDSQVTMMFWYRQQPGQSLTLIATANQGSEATYESGFVIDKFPISRPNLTFSTLTVSNMSPEDSSIYLCSVRGGYGYTFGSGTRLTVV.

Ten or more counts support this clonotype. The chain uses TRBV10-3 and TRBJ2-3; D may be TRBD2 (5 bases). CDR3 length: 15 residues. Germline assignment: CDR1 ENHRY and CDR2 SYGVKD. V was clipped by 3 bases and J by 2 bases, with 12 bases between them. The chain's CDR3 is CAISDPGIFTDTQYF. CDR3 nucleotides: TGTGCCATCAGTGACCCCGGGATCTTCACAGATACGCAGTATTTT.

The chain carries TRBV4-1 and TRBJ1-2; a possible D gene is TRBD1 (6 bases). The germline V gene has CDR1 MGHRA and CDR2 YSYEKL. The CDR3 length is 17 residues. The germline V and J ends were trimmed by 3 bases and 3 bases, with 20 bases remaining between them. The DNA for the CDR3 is TGCGCCAGCAGCCAGGGTGATACAGGGTTTAGGGACTATGGCTACACCTTC. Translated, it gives CASSQGDTGFRDYGYTF.

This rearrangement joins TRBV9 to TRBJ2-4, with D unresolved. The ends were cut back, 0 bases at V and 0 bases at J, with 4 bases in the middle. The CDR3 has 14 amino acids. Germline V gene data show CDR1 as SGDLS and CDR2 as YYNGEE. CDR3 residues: CASSVGQAKNIQYF. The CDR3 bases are TGTGCCAGCAGCGTAGGGCAAGCCAAAAACATTCAGTACTTC.